This is a list of T cell receptor beta chains from one sample in a study of OX40 agonist ivuxolimab in advanced cancers. The table came from immunoSEQ multiplex PCR; TCRdb's copy has only in-frame clones and leaves some out. The sample holds around 100,000 clones, 75% to 95% seen once. This material consisted of CD4+ or CD8+ T cells sorted from blood, taken in a trial of the OX40 agonist ivuxolimab. The receptor set was obtained from an adult with an advanced solid tumor such as melanoma, head and neck, liver or kidney cancer. CDR3s include the opening cysteine and the closing phenylalanine or tryptophan. A D gene is named only where the DNA matches it firmly. Only part of the rows carry a size: once, few, many, or a class if the clone is expanded.

TRBD2	TRBV5-4	-	TRBJ2-3	CASSLLSGSTDTQYF	TGTGCCAGCAGCTTGCTTAGCGGGAGTACAGATACGCAGTATTTT
TRBD1	TRBV5-8	once	TRBJ2-5	CASSLEGTAQETQYF	TGTGCCAGCAGCTTGGAGGGGACAGCTCAAGAGACCCAGTACTTC
TRBD2	TRBV6-1	-	TRBJ2-7	CASRTTGGAGYEQYF	TGTGCCAGCCGGACTACGGGGGGGGCTGGCTACGAGCAGTACTTC
-	TRBV5-5	-	TRBJ1-2	CASSLQDSLYGYTF	TGTGCCAGCAGCTTACAAGACAGCCTATATGGCTACACCTTC
TRBD1	TRBV5-6	-	TRBJ2-6	CASSLQGGWSSGANVLTF	TGTGCCAGCAGCTTGCAAGGGGGCTGGAGCTCTGGGGCCAACGTCCTGACTTTC
TRBD2	TRBV6-1	-	TRBJ2-3	CASSEAGGRAADTQYF	TGTGCCAGCAGTGAAGCTGGGGGGAGGGCCGCAGATACGCAGTATTTT
-	TRBV5-1	-	TRBJ2-1	CASSPSQRSHEQFF	TGCGCCAGCAGCCCCAGCCAGCGATCACATGAGCAGTTCTTC
TRBD2	TRBV6-1	-	TRBJ2-7	CASSNGLAGAYEQYF	TGTGCCAGCAGCAACGGACTAGCGGGAGCGTACGAGCAGTACTTC
-	TRBV9	-	TRBJ2-5	CASSPGVGQETQYF	TGTGCCAGCAGCCCCGGGGTTGGCCAAGAGACCCAGTACTTC
-	TRBV5-6	-	TRBJ2-6	CASSSGVTASGANVLTF	TGTGCCAGCAGCTCAGGGGTTACGGCCTCTGGGGCCAACGTCCTGACTTTC
TRBD1	TRBV6-6	-	TRBJ1-1	CASSYSGTGEAFF	TGTGCCAGCAGTTACTCCGGGACAGGAGAAGCTTTCTTT
TRBD1	TRBV19	once	TRBJ1-1	CASTSRGRMNTEAFF	TGTGCCAGTACATCCAGGGGGCGAATGAACACTGAAGCTTTCTTT
TRBD1	TRBV19	-	TRBJ1-5	CASSIVGAGTGNQPQHF	TGTGCCAGTAGTATAGTTGGGGCCGGGACAGGAAATCAGCCCCAGCATTTT
-	TRBV7-2	-	TRBJ2-1	CASSEYRSQGMGQFF	TGTGCCAGCAGCGAATACCGATCACAGGGTATGGGGCAGTTCTTC
-	TRBV7-3	-	TRBJ2-5	CASSLRGQQETQYF	TGTGCCAGCAGCTTAAGGGGGCAGCAAGAGACCCAGTACTTC
-	TRBV2	-	TRBJ2-5	CASSEWAGPETQYF	TGTGCCAGCAGTGAATGGGCAGGGCCCGAGACCCAGTACTTC
-	TRBV11-2	-	TRBJ2-5	CASSLGFLRETQYF	TGTGCCAGCAGCTTAGGGTTTCTGCGGGAGACCCAGTACTTC
TRBD2	TRBV11-1	-	TRBJ2-5	CASSLVAAGGEETQYF	TGTGCCAGCAGCTTAGTTGCAGCGGGAGGGGAAGAGACCCAGTACTTC
-	TRBV5-1	-	TRBJ1-2	CASKTGAVVDYGYTF	TGCGCCAGCAAGACGGGGGCCGTGGTGGACTATGGCTACACCTTC
TRBD2	TRBV7-2	-	TRBJ2-5	CATRLAGGPLNF	TGTGCCACCAGACTAGCGGGAGGGCCTTTAAACTTC
-	TRBV4-3	-	TRBJ2-2	CASRMGVSTGELFF	TGCGCCAGCAGGATGGGGGTTAGCACCGGGGAGCTGTTTTTT
-	TRBV4-1	-	TRBJ2-7	CASSRTGKVNEQYF	TGCGCCAGCAGCCGTACCGGGAAGGTGAACGAGCAGTACTTC
TRBD1	TRBV19	-	TRBJ1-2	CASNPQGAGYGYTF	TGTGCCAGTAATCCACAGGGGGCTGGGTATGGCTACACCTTC
TRBD1	TRBV23-1	-	TRBJ1-1	CASSRQGDTEAFF	TGCGCCAGCAGTCGACAGGGGGACACTGAAGCTTTCTTT
-	TRBV6-6	-	TRBJ1-1	CASSYSGGRTEAFF	TGTGCCAGCAGTTACTCGGGGGGGCGAACTGAAGCTTTCTTT
TRBD2	TRBV7-2	-	TRBJ2-3	CASSLAAGVTDTQYF	TGTGCCAGCAGCTTAGCAGCGGGAGTCACAGATACGCAGTATTTT
TRBD1	TRBV6-5	-	TRBJ2-7	CASSSQGYEQYF	TGTGCCAGCAGTTCACAGGGGTACGAGCAGTACTTC